Presented here are 8 T cell receptor beta chains from one specimen sequenced in a study of shared clonotypes between healthy human individuals. The data were produced by immunoSEQ multiplex PCR, yet TCRdb's version contains in-frame clones alone and is incomplete. The sample shows about 2.3 million clones, roughly 90% of them seen only once. Sequenced sample: naive CD4+ T cells from PBMCs. Subset defined: CD45RA+ positively selected. The receptors originated from a man aged 18-30 years in good health. Some clones in this sample may be carry-over from other donors' samples.

The CDR3 sequence is CASSLGGYGYTF. CDR3 in DNA: TGTGCCAGCAGCTTGGGGGGATACGGCTACACCTTC. The chain links TRBV5-8 to TRBJ1-2, with unresolved D. Trimming removed 0 bases at V and 8 bases at J, with 8 bases between. The CDR3 runs 12 residues. The V gene's germline CDR1 is SGHTS and CDR2 YDEGEE.

As to this clone: Other DNA sequences of this sample code for an identical CDR3. The V and J genes are TRBV5-1 and TRBJ2-5, with 7 bases that match TRBD2. V was pared by 4 bases and J by 5 bases, with 5 bases of the junction left unmatched. The V gene's germline CDR1 is SGHRS and CDR2 YFSETQ. This CDR3 has 13 amino acids. The CDR3 loop reads CASSPGEGETQYF. In nucleotides, the CDR3 is TGCGCCAGCAGCCCCGGGGAGGGGGAGACCCAGTACTTC. The variable domain in full, completed from reference TRBV5-1 and TRBJ2-5, reads KAGVTQTPRYLIKTRGQQVTLSCSPISGHRSVSWYQQTPGQGLQFLFEYFSETQRNKGNFPGRFSGRQFSNSRSEMNVSTLELGDSALYLCASSPGEGETQYFGPGTRLLVL.

The chain links TRBV7-8 to TRBJ2-5; 8 bases fit TRBD2. Per the germline V gene, CDR1 is SGHVS and CDR2 is FQNEAQ. The V gene end was trimmed by 4 bases and the J gene end by 2 bases; junction bases not matched to a gene: 12. This CDR3 is built from 17 residues. The CDR3 sequence: CASSSSGLAVFQETQYF. The CDR3 DNA sequence: TGTGCCAGCAGCTCAAGTGGACTAGCCGTTTTTCAAGAGACCCAGTACTTC.

The chain couples TRBV5-1 to TRBJ2-7; no clear D gene. V was pared by 0 bases and J by 1 base, with 20 bases between. Germline V gene data show CDR1 as SGHRS and CDR2 as YFSETQ. The CDR3 contains 18 residues. Here the CDR3 reads CASSLAPGGPRESYEQYF. CDR3 coding DNA: TGCGCCAGCAGCTTGGCCCCGGGCGGCCCCCGAGAATCCTACGAGCAGTACTTC. The variable domain in full, with the rest retrieved from reference TRBV5-1 and TRBJ2-7, is KAGVTQTPRYLIKTRGQQVTLSCSPISGHRSVSWYQQTPGQGLQFLFEYFSETQRNKGNFPGRFSGRQFSNSRSEMNVSTLELGDSALYLCASSLAPGGPRESYEQYFGPGTRLTVT.

This clone was detected only a few times. The same CDR3 is also encoded by other DNA sequences in this sample. The V gene is TRBV5-1, the J gene TRBJ2-3, with TRBD2 identical over 10 bases. The CDR3 runs 15 residues. V lost 0 bases and J lost 3; bases outside the gene matches: 1. Germline-derived CDR1 and CDR2 are SGHRS and YFSETQ. This chain's CDR3 is CASSLASGRTDTQYF. In DNA, the CDR3 is TGCGCCAGCAGCTTGGCTAGCGGGAGAACAGATACGCAGTATTTT.

The chain combines TRBV19 with TRBJ2-1; the match to TRBD2 covers 13 bases. The V gene end was trimmed by 5 bases and the J gene end by 5 bases; junction bases not matched to a gene: 3. From germline, CDR1 is LNHDA and CDR2 SQIVND (reference sequence). The CDR3 sequence is 15 residues long. The CDR3 region is CASSELAGGDNEQFF. CDR3 nucleotide sequence: TGTGCCAGTAGTGAACTAGCGGGAGGGGACAATGAGCAGTTCTTC.

Notes on this clone: At one end the junction does not follow the germline gene, possibly because of a read error. This chain connects TRBV15 to TRBJ2-7; TRBD1 aligns across 10 bases. Per germline, CDR1 LNHNV and CDR2 YYDKDF (reference sequence). The CDR3 is 18 residues long. CDR3 region: CATSRDRPLPGQGFGQNF. The CDR3 bases are TGTGCCACCAGCAGAGATCGACCCTTACCGGGACAGGGGTTCGGTCAGAACTTC.

V gene TRBV7-2 combines with J gene TRBJ2-7; D unclear. There are 15 residues in the CDR3. CDR1 is SGHTA, CDR2 FQGNSA, per germline. V was shortened by 4 bases and J by 3 bases, with 16 bases between the two germline ends. The CDR3 nucleotides are TGTGCCAGCAGCTCAAATCGAGCCTATCACTACGAGCAGTACTTC. Amino acid sequence: CASSSNRAYHYEQYF.